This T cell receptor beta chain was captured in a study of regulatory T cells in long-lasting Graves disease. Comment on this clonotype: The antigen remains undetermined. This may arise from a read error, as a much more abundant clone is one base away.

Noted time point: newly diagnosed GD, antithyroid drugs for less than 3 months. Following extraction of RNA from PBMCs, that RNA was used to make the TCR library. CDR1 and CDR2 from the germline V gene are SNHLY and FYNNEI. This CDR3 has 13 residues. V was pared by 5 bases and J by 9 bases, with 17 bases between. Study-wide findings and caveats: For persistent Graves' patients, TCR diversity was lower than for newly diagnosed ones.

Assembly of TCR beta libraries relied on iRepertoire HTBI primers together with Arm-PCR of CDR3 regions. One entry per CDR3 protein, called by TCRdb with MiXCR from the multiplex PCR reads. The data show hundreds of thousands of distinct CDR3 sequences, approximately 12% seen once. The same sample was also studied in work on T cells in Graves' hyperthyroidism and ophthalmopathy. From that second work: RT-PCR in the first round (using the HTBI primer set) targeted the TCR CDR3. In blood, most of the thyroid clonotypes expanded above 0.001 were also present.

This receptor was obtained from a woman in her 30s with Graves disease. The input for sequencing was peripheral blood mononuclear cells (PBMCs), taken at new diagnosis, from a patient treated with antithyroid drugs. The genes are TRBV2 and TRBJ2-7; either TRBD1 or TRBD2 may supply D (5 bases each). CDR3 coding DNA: TGTGCCAGCAGTTCCGGGACGTTTGCGGGGCAGTACTTC. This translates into CASSSGTFAGQYF.